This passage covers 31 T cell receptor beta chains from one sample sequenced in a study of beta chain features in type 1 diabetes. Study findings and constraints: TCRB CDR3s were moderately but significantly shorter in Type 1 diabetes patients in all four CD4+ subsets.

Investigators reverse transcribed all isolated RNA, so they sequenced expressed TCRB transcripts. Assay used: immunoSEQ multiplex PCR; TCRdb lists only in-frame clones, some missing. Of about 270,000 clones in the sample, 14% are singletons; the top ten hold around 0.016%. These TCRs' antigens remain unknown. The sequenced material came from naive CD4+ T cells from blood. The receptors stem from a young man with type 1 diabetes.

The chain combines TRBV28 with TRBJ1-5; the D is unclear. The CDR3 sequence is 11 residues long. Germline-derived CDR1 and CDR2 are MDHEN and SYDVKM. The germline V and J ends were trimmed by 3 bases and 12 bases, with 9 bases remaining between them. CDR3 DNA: TGTGCCAGCAGTTTGGGCATGCTCCAGCATTTT. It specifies CASSLGMLQHF.

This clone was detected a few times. CDR3 sequence (DNA): TGCAGCGTTGAAGATCATGGGACAGGGGGAGCTTTCTTT. Amino acids: CSVEDHGTGGAFF. This chain joins TRBV29-1 and TRBJ1-1; 11 bases align to TRBD1. J was trimmed by 10 bases and V by 0 bases; bases with no gene match: 4. The CDR3 consists of 13 residues. The V gene's germline CDR1 is SQVTM and CDR2 ANQGSEA.

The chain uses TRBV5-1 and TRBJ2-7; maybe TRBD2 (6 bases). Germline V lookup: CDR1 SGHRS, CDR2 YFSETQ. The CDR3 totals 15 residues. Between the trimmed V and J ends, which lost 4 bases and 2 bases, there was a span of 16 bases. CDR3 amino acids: CASSRSGGEPYEQYF. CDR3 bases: TGCGCCAGCAGCCGATCTGGAGGGGAGCCCTACGAGCAGTACTTC.

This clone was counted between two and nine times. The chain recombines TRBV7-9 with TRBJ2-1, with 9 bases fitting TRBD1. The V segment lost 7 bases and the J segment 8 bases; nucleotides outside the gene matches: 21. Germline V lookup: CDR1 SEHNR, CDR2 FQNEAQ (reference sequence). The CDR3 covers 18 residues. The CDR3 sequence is CASIKDTVGTGTVDEQFF. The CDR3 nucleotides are TGTGCCAGCATCAAGGATACGGTCGGGACAGGGACCGTAGATGAGCAGTTCTTC.

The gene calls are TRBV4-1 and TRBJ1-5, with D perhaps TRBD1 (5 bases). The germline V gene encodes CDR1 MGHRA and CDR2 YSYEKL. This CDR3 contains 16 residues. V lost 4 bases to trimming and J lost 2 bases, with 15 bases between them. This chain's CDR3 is CASSPGEGLGNQPQHF. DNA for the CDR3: TGCGCCAGCAGCCCCGGGGAGGGGTTGGGCAATCAGCCCCAGCATTTT.

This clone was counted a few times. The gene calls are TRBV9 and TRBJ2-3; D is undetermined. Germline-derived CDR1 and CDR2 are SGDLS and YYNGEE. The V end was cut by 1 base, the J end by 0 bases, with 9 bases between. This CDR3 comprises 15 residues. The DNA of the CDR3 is TGTGCCAGCAGCGTAATGGAGACTAGCACAGATACGCAGTATTTT. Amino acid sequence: CASSVMETSTDTQYF.

CDR3 loop: CASSQESLAIYEQYF. CDR3 nucleotide sequence: TGTGCCAGCAGCCAAGAGTCGCTAGCGATCTACGAGCAGTACTTC. V gene TRBV4-2 combines with J gene TRBJ2-7; D may be TRBD2 (6 bases). V was trimmed by 0 bases and J by 3 bases, leaving 12 bases between them. CDR1 and CDR2 from the germline V gene are LGHNA and YNFKEQ. The CDR3 sequence is 15 residues long.

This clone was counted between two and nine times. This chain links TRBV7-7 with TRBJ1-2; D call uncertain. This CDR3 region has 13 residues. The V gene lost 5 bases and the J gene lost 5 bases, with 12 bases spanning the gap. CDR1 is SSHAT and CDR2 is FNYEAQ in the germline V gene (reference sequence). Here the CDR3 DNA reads TGTGCCAGCAGCATTCCGAGGGTTTATGGCTACACCTTC. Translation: CASSIPRVYGYTF.

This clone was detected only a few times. DNA of the CDR3: TGTGCCAGCAGCCAAGATAGGACGGGGAATGAGCAGTTCTTC. Translating gives CASSQDRTGNEQFF. This sequence joins TRBV14 and TRBJ2-1, with D perhaps TRBD2 (5 bases). Per germline, CDR1 SGHDN and CDR2 FVKESK. V lost 0 bases to trimming and J lost 7 bases, with 10 bases between them. The CDR3 covers 14 residues.

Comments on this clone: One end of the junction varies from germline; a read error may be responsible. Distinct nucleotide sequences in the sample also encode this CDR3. The CDR3 DNA reads TGTGCCAGCGAACTAGCGGGAGCCGAGACCCAATACTTC. It codes for CASELAGAETQYF. The chain employs TRBV7-9 and TRBJ2-5, with TRBD2 matching 11 bases. The germline V gene encodes CDR1 SEHNR and CDR2 FQNEAQ (reference sequence). The CDR3 is made up of 13 amino acids.

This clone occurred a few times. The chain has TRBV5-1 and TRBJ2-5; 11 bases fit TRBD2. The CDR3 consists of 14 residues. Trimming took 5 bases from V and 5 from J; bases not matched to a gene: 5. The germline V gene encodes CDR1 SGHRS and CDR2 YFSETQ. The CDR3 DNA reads TGCGCCAGCAGTAAGGGACTAGCGGAGGAGACCCAGTACTTC. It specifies CASSKGLAEETQYF. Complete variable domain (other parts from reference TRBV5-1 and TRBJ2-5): KAGVTQTPRYLIKTRGQQVTLSCSPISGHRSVSWYQQTPGQGLQFLFEYFSETQRNKGNFPGRFSGRQFSNSRSEMNVSTLELGDSALYLCASSKGLAEETQYFGPGTRLLVL.

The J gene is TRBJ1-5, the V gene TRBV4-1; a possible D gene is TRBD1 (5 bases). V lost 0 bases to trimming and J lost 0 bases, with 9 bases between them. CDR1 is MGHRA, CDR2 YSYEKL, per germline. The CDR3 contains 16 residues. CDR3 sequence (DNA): TGCGCCAGCAGCCAAGATATGGGACTTAGCAATCAGCCCCAGCATTTT. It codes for CASSQDMGLSNQPQHF.

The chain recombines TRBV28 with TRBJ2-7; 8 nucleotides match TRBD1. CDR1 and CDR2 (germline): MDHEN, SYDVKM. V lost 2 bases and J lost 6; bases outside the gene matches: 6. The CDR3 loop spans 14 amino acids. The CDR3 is CASSLVDRGSEQYF. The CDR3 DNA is TGTGCCAGCAGTTTAGTCGACAGGGGTAGCGAGCAGTACTTC.

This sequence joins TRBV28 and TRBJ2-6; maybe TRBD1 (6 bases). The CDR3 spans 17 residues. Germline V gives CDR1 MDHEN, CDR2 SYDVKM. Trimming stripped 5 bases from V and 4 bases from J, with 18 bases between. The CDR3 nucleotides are TGTGCCAGCAGTGTGGCACAGGGTAGGGGCGGGGCCAACGTCCTGACTTTC. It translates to CASSVAQGRGGANVLTF.

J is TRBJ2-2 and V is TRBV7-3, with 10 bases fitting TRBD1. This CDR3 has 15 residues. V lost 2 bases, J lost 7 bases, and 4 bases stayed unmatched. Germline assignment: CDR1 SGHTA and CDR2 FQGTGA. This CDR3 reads CASSLPGTGDGELFF. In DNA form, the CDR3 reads TGTGCCAGCAGCTTACCCGGGACAGGGGACGGGGAGCTGTTTTTT. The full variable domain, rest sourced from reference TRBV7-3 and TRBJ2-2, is GAGVSQTPSNKVTEKGKYVELRCDPISGHTALYWYRQSLGQGPEFLIYFQGTGAADDSGLPNDRFFAVRPEGSVSTLKIQRTERGDSAVYLCASSLPGTGDGELFFGEGSRLTVL.

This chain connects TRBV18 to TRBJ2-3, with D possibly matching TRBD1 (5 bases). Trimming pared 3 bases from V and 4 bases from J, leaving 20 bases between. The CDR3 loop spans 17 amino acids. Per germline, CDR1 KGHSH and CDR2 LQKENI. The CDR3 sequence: CASSPPWGATAPDTQYF. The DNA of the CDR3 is TGTGCCAGCTCACCGCCTTGGGGCGCCACCGCCCCAGATACGCAGTATTTT.

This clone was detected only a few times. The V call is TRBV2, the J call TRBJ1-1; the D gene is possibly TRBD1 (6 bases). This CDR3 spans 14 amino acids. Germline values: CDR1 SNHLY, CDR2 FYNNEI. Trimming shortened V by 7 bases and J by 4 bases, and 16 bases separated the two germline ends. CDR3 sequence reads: CASMVETGLTEAFF. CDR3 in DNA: TGTGCCAGCATGGTTGAAACAGGGCTCACTGAAGCTTTCTTT.

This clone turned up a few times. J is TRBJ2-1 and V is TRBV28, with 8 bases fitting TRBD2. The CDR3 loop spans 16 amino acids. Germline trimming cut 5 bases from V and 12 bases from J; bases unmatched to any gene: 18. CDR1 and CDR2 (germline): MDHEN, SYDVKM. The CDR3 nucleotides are TGTGCCAGCAGTACCCAGGCGGCTAGCGGGTTCCCCACGCAGTTCTTC. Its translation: CASSTQAASGFPTQFF.

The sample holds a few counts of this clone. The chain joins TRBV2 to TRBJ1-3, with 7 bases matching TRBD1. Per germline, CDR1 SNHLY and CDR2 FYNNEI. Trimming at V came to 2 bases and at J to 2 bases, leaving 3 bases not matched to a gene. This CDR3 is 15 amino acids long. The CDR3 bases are TGTGCCAGCAGTGAAACAGGGACAGCTGGAAACACCATATATTTT. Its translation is CASSETGTAGNTIYF.

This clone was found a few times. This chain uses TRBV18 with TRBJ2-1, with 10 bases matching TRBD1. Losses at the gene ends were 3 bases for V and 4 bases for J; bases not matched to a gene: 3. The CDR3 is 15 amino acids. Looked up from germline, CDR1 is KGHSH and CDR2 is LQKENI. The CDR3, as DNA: TGTGCCAGCTCACCGACAGGGGGCCCTTACAATGAGCAGTTCTTC. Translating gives CASSPTGGPYNEQFF.

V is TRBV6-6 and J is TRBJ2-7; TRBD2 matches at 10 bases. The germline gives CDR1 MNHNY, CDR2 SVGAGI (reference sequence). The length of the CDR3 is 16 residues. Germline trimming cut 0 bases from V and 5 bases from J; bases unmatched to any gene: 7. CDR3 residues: CASSYSPAGGPNEQYF. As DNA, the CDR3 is TGTGCCAGCAGTTACTCGCCAGCGGGAGGGCCGAACGAGCAGTACTTC.

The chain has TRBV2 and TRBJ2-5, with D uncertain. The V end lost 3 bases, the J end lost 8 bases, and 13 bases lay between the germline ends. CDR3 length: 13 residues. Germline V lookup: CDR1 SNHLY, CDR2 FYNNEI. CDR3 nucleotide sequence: TGTGCCAGCAGTGAGGCTCCGCCGGGTACCCAGTACTTC. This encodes CASSEAPPGTQYF.

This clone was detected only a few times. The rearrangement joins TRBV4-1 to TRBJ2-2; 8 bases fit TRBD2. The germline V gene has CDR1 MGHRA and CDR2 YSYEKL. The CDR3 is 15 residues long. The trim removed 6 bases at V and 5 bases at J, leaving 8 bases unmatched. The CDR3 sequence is CASRIGRARTGELFF. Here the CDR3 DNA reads TGCGCCAGCAGGATCGGGAGGGCCCGGACCGGGGAGCTGTTTTTT.

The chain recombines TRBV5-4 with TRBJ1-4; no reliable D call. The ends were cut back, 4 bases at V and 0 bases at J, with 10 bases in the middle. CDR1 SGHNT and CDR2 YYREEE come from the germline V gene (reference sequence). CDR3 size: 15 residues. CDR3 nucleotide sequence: TGTGCCAGCAGCGCAGCAGACACAACTAATGAAAAACTGTTTTTT. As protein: CASSAADTTNEKLFF.

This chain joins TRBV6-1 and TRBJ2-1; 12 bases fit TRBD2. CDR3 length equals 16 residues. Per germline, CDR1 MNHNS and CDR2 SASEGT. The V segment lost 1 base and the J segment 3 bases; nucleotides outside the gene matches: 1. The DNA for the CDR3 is TGTGCCAGCAGTGAAGGACTAGCGGGAGTCTACAATGAGCAGTTCTTC. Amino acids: CASSEGLAGVYNEQFF.

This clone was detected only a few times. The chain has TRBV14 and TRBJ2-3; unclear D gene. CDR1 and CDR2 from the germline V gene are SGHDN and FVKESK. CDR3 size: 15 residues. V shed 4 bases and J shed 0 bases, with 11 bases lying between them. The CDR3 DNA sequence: TGTGCCAGCAGCCCCCACCCCGGGAGCACAGATACGCAGTATTTT. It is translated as CASSPHPGSTDTQYF. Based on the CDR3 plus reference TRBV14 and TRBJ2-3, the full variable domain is EAGVTQFPSHSVIEKGQTVTLRCDPISGHDNLYWYRRVMGKEIKFLLHFVKESKQDESGMPNNRFLAERTGGTYSTLKVQPAELEDSGVYFCASSPHPGSTDTQYFGPGTRLTVL.

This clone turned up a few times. CDR3 amino acids: CASSYTGTGAQETQYF. The CDR3 nucleotides are TGTGCCAGCAGCTATACGGGGACAGGGGCTCAAGAGACCCAGTACTTC. The V gene is TRBV9, the J gene TRBJ2-5; TRBD1 matches 10 bases. This CDR3 spans 16 amino acids. The V gene end was trimmed by 4 bases and the J gene end by 2 bases; junction bases not matched to a gene: 8. CDR1 and CDR2 (germline): SGDLS, YYNGEE.

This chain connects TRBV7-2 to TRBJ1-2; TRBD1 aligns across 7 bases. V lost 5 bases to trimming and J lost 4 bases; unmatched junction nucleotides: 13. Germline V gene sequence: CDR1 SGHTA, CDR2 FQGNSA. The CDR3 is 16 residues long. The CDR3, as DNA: TGTGCCAGCAGCACTACCGGGACAGTGAAAGCCTATGGCTACACCTTC. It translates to CASSTTGTVKAYGYTF.

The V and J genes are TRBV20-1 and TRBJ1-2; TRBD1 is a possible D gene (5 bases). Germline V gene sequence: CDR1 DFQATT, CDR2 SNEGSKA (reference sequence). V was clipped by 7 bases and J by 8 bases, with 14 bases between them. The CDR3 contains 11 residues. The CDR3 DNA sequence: TGCAGTGGCGTGGGGGGAAGAGGCTACACCTTC. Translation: CSGVGGRGYTF.

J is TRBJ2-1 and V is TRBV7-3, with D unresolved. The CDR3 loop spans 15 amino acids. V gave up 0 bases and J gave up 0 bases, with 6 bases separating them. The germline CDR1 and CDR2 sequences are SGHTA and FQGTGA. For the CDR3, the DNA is TGTGCCAGCAGCTTAACACCAGGCTCCTACAATGAGCAGTTCTTC. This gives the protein CASSLTPGSYNEQFF.

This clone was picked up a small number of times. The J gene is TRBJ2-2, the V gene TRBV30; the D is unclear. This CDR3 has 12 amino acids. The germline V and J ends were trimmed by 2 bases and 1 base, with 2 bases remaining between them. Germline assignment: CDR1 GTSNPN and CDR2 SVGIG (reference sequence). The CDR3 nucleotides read TGTGCCTGGAGTCAGAACACCGGGGAGCTGTTTTTT. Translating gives CAWSQNTGELFF.